This is a list of T cell receptor beta chains from one sample in a study of naive and memory T cell subsets. TCRdb ran MiXCR on the UMI-ligation and nested PCR reads and lists one entry per CDR3 protein. The table shows over 130,000 distinct CDR3 sequences, with approximately 20% occurring only once. The sequenced sample consisted of naive CD8+ T cells from blood. These receptors all stem from a human donor in good health. Both conserved end residues are part of each CDR3. The order of the fields is D gene, V gene, clone size, J gene, CDR3 DNA, CDR3 protein. The D gene is left open where the match is weak. Expanded clones are given a class, and other clones once, few, many or no size at all.

-	TRBV5-1	few	TRBJ2-7	TGCGCCAGCAGCGCCGGGTCCGAGCAGTACTTC	CASSAGSEQYF
-	TRBV7-2	few	TRBJ2-7	TGTGCCAGCAGCTTCGGGGGTGCTTCCGAGCAGTACTTC	CASSFGGASEQYF
-	TRBV27	-	TRBJ2-7	TGTGCCAGCAGCCCGAGCACACAGGGTGTTCCCTACGAGCAGTACTTC	CASSPSTQGVPYEQYF
-	TRBV11-2	many	TRBJ2-3	TGTGCCAGCAGCTTCGACCCAGGGGATACGCAGTATTTT	CASSFDPGDTQYF
TRBD1	TRBV3-1	few	TRBJ1-5	TGTGCCAGCAGCCCGACAGGGGTAGGCAATCAGCCCCAGCATTTT	CASSPTGVGNQPQHF
TRBD1	TRBV12-3/TRBV12-4	-	TRBJ2-5	TGTGCCAGCAGCACAGGGACAGCCGGGACCCAGTACTTC	CASSTGTAGTQYF
TRBD2	TRBV13	few	TRBJ2-7	TGTGCCAGCAGCCCCCATAGCGGGCCAAGCTCCTACGAGCAGTACTTC	CASSPHSGPSSYEQYF
-	TRBV6-5	few	TRBJ2-5	TGTGCCAGCAGTTACTTACGGGGAGAGACCCAGTACTTC	CASSYLRGETQYF
-	TRBV6-1	many	TRBJ1-5	TGTGCCAGCAGTGGGGGGCAGCCCCAGCATTTT	CASSGGQPQHF
TRBD1	TRBV30	-	TRBJ1-5	TGTGCCTGGGCACGATGGACAGGGGACAATCAGCCCCAGCATTTT	CAWARWTGDNQPQHF
-	TRBV6-1	few	TRBJ1-5	TGTGCCAGCAGTGAAGCTTGGGGCAGGGAAGATCAGCCCCAGCATTTT	CASSEAWGREDQPQHF
-	TRBV7-2	few	TRBJ2-7	TGTGCCAGCAGCTTCCGTACTCTAACCCCAGTCCTGTACGAGCAGTACTTC	CASSFRTLTPVLYEQYF
-	TRBV6-5	many	TRBJ1-1	TGTGCCAGCAGTCAATACACTGAAGCTTTCTTT	CASSQYTEAFF
-	TRBV20-1	-	TRBJ2-7	TGCAGTGCTAGAGATGCAGGGAGCTACTACGAGCAGTACTTC	CSARDAGSYYEQYF
TRBD2	TRBV5-1	-	TRBJ2-7	TGCGCCAGCAGCCTCTGGACTAGTGAGGAGCAGTACTTC	CASSLWTSEEQYF
-	TRBV20-1	few	TRBJ1-1	TGCAGTGCTAGTAGCAGGGGGAACACTGAAGCTTTCTTT	CSASSRGNTEAFF
-	TRBV27	few	TRBJ2-5	TGTGCCAGCAGTTCGTCGGGACACTTCCAAGAGACCCAGTACTTC	CASSSSGHFQETQYF
-	TRBV19	many	TRBJ2-7	TGTGCCAGTACAATCACAGGAGACTCCTACGAGCAGTACTTC	CASTITGDSYEQYF
TRBD2	TRBV14	few	TRBJ2-1	TGTGCCAGCAGCCCGAGACTAGCGGAGATCTACAATGAGCAGTTCTTC	CASSPRLAEIYNEQFF
-	TRBV6-5	-	TRBJ1-6	TGTGCCAGCAGTTACAGCTGGGGGACTAATTCACCCCTCCACTTT	CASSYSWGTNSPLHF
-	TRBV12-3/TRBV12-4	-	TRBJ2-7	TGTGCCAGCAGTTGGTCCGAGGGCGGAAGAGCCTACGAGCAGTACTTC	CASSWSEGGRAYEQYF
-	TRBV27	-	TRBJ2-2	TGTGCCAGCAGTTTATGGGGGAGGTACACCGGGGAGCTGTTTTTT	CASSLWGRYTGELFF
-	TRBV28	many	TRBJ1-5	TGTGCCAGCAGTGCAGGGTCGGGGCAGCCCCAGCATTTT	CASSAGSGQPQHF
-	TRBV12-3/TRBV12-4	-	TRBJ1-5	TGTGCCAGCAGTTTCAGAAAAAATCAGCCCCAGCATTTT	CASSFRKNQPQHF
-	TRBV5-6	few	TRBJ1-5	TGTGCCAGCAGCGCTGGAGGGGGGGGTCAGCCCCAGCATTTT	CASSAGGGGQPQHF
TRBD1	TRBV11-2	few	TRBJ2-7	TGTGCCAGCAGTCCCGACAGGGCCATTTCCTACGAGCAGTACTTC	CASSPDRAISYEQYF
TRBD1	TRBV6-1	-	TRBJ2-1	TGTGCCAGCCGGGGGACAGGGGATCCCATCTCCTACAATGAGCAGTTCTTC	CASRGTGDPISYNEQFF
-	TRBV28	-	TRBJ2-5	TGTGCCAGCAGTTTTCCTGGGGAAATTTACCAAGAGACCCAGTACTTC	CASSFPGEIYQETQYF
-	TRBV4-3	few	TRBJ2-3	TGCGCCAGCAGCCAAGATCAAATCGGAGATACGCAGTATTTT	CASSQDQIGDTQYF
TRBD1	TRBV4-3	-	TRBJ1-4	TGCGCCAGCAGCCAAGGGACAGGAGGGAATGAAAAACTGTTTTTT	CASSQGTGGNEKLFF
TRBD1	TRBV4-1	few	TRBJ1-5	TGCGCCAGCAGCCAAGAACACGACGGGACAGGGGCCAATCAGCCCCAGCATTTT	CASSQEHDGTGANQPQHF
-	TRBV4-3	few	TRBJ1-1	TGCGCCAGCAGCCAAGATATGGGGCTTTGGGACACTGAAGCTTTCTTT	CASSQDMGLWDTEAFF
-	TRBV6-5	-	TRBJ2-3	TGTGCCAGCAGTTACGGTCAGGTCCCCACAGATACGCAGTATTTT	CASSYGQVPTDTQYF
-	TRBV6-2/TRBV6-3	-	TRBJ2-5	TGTGCCAGCAGAGAACCTAGGCCTTCGGAGACCCAGTACTTC	CASREPRPSETQYF
TRBD1	TRBV28	few	TRBJ2-3	TGTGCCAGCCAACCTACAGGGGACCCGCTGGATACGCAGTATTTT	CASQPTGDPLDTQYF
-	TRBV4-3	-	TRBJ2-3	TGCGCCAGCAGCCAAGATTTTAGTGGAGGGGGGGACACAGATACGCAGTATTTT	CASSQDFSGGGDTDTQYF
TRBD2	TRBV5-4	few	TRBJ2-3	TGTGCCAGCAGCTTAATATTGAGCTATCGGGAGGTGAGCACAGATACGCAGTATTTT	CASSLILSYREVSTDTQYF
-	TRBV30	-	TRBJ2-6	TGTGCCTGGAGCGAAAGGGGTACTGGGGCCAACGTCCTGACTTTC	CAWSERGTGANVLTF
-	TRBV28	-	TRBJ2-5	TGTGCCAGCTATGGGGGGCGGGAACAAGAGACCCAGTACTTC	CASYGGREQETQYF
-	TRBV2	-	TRBJ2-3	TGTGCCAGCAGTGAGCGGAAGAGGGGTCTGGCAGATACGCAGTATTTT	CASSERKRGLADTQYF
TRBD1	TRBV2	few	TRBJ2-7	TGTGCCACCGACAGGGGCCGCTCCTACGAGCAGTACTTC	CATDRGRSYEQYF
TRBD1	TRBV25-1	few	TRBJ2-7	TGTGCCAGCGCCGCGGGACAGGGGTGGTCCTACGAGCAGTACTTC	CASAAGQGWSYEQYF
-	TRBV20-1	-	TRBJ2-5	TGCAGTGCTGCCGCCGACTTGAAACCCCAAGAGACCCAGTACTTC	CSAAADLKPQETQYF
-	TRBV7-2	few	TRBJ1-4	TGTGCCAGCAGCTTGGACATCCAGAATGAAAAACTGTTTTTT	CASSLDIQNEKLFF
-	TRBV5-1	-	TRBJ1-2	TGCGCCAGCAGCCCAGATTTTGAGGGGGGCTATGGCTACACCTTC	CASSPDFEGGYGYTF
-	TRBV19	-	TRBJ2-7	TGTGCCAGTAGTATCGACAAGTACTACGAGCAGTACTTC	CASSIDKYYEQYF